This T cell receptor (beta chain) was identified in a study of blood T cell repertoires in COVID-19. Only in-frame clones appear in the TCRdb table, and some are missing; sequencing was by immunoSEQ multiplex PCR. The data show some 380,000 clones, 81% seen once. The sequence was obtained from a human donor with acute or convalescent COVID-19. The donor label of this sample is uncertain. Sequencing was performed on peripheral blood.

CDR3 loop: CASSMSGLNTEAFF. CDR3 nucleotide sequence: TGTGCCAGTAGTATGTCGGGGTTGAACACTGAAGCTTTCTTT. V and J are TRBV19 and TRBJ1-1; no reliable D call. Per the germline V gene, CDR1 is LNHDA and CDR2 is SQIVND (reference sequence). V was cut by 3 bases and J by 0 bases, with 8 bases left in between. The CDR3 has 14 residues.